The source of this T cell receptor (beta chain) is a study of T cell repertoires in cytomegalovirus infection. TCRdb re-called the reads with MiXCR, one entry per CDR3 protein. The sample gives a few hundred thousand distinct CDR3 sequences, 20% to 25% of which show up once; approximately 19% is in the top ten. Trimming left V 0 bases short and J 4 bases short, with 15 bases between. In germline, CDR1 is MNHEY, CDR2 SVGAGI. This CDR3 comprises 17 residues. This clonotype was picked up a small number of times. No antigen is known for it. Sequencing was performed on cultured PBMCs, taken from culture after CMV antigen stimulation. The origin of this receptor is a human donor in good health (CMV status not recorded). Some clones in this sample may be carry-over from other donors' samples. This chain joins TRBV6-5 and TRBJ1-4; D gene uncertain. CDR3 sequence: CASSYSPTSVNNEKLFF. The DNA of the CDR3 is TGTGCCAGCAGTTACTCGCCGACGTCCGTAAATAATGAAAAACTGTTTTTT.